Sequencing of this T cell receptor (beta chain) was carried out in a study of blood T cell repertoires in COVID-19. As for the study in general: Sites across the United States, Italy and Spain contributed samples from acute and convalescent COVID-19. The cDNA or gDNA used as material had been derived from T cells, B-cell-depleted T cells, or PBMCs.

Original processing methods: Nucleated cell counts were estimated from reference gene primer amplification. Clones were sequenced by immunoSEQ multiplex PCR, and TCRdb holds only the in-frame ones, with some missing. V, J and clone size are those of that table, while D and trimming were read from the DNA. This sample has about 360,000 clones, with approximately 86% found just once. Germline values: CDR1 MNHEY, CDR2 SMNVEV (reference sequence). V lost 6 bases, J lost 3 bases, and 10 bases stayed unmatched. The CDR3 consists of 16 residues. This chain connects TRBV27 to TRBJ2-5; the match to TRBD2 covers 10 bases. The receptor was isolated from a human donor in a cohort sampled during active COVID-19. Sequenced: peripheral blood. CDR3 sequence reads: CASSSIPSGGEETQYF. For the CDR3, the DNA is TGTGCCAGCAGCTCCATCCCCAGCGGGGGGGAAGAGACCCAGTACTTC.